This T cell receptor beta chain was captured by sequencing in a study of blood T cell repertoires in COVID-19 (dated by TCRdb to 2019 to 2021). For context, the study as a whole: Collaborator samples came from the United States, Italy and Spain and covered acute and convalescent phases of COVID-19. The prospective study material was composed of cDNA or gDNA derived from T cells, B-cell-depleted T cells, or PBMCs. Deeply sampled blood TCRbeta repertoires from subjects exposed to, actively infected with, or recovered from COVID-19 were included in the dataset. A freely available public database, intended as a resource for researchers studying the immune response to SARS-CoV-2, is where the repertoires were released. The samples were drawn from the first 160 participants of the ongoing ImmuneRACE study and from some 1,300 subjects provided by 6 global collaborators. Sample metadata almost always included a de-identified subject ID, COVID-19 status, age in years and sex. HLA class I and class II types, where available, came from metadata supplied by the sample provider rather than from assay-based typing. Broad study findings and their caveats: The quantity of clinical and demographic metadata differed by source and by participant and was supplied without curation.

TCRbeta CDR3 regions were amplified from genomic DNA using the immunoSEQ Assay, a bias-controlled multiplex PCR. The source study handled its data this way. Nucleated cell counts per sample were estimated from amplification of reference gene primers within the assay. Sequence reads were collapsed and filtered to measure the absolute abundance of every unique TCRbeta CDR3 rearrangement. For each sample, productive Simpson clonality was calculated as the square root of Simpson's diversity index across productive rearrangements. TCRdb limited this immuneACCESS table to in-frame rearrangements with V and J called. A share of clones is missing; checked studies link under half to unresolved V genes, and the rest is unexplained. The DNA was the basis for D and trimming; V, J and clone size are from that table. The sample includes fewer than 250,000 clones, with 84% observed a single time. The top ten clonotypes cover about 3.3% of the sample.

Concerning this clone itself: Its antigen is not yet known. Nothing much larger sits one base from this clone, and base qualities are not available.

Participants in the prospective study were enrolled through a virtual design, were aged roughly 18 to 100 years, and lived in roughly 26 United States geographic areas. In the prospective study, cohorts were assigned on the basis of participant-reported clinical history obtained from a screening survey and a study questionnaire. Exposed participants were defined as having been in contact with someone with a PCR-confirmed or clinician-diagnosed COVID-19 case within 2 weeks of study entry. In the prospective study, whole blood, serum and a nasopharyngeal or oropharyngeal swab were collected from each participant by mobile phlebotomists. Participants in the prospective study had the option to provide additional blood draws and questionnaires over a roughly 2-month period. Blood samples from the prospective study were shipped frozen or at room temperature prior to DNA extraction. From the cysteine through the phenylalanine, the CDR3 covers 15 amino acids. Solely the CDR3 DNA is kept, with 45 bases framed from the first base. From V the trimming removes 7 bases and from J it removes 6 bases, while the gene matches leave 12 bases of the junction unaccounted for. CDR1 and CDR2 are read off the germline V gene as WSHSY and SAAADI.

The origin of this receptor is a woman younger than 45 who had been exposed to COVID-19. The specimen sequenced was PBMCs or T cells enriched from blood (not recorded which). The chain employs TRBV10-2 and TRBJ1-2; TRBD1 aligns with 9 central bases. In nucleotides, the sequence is TGCGCCAGCAAGATTACAGGGGGCGAAAGCGATGGCTACACCTTC. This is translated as CASKITGGESDGYTF.